A selection of T cell receptor beta chains follows, all from one sample in a study of Ad26.COV2.S vaccination and SARS-CoV-2 variants. Sequencing was performed with immunoSEQ multiplex PCR; in TCRdb, only in-frame clones are kept and a portion is missing. The table shows some 320,000 clones, with 85% to 90% occurring only once. The specimen was peripheral blood, collected in a trial of Ad26.COV2.S vaccine versus placebo. These receptors were taken from a person aged 18-60 years who received the Ad26.COV2.S COVID-19 vaccine or a placebo. Each CDR3 is given with its conserved first and last residue. Each record gives: clone size, J gene, D gene, V gene, CDR3 protein, CDR3 DNA. A D gene is named only where the DNA matches it firmly. Where a row states a size, it is once, few, many or the class of an expanded clone; other rows omit it.

NA,TRBJ1-4,TRBD1,TRBV28,CASSPWGRQGDEKLFF,TGTGCCAGCAGCCCATGGGGCCGACAGGGGGACGAAAAACTGTTTTTT
once,TRBJ2-7,TRBD2,TRBV6-2/TRBV6-3,CASSYRKTSGAYEQYF,TGTGCCAGCAGTTACCGAAAGACTAGCGGGGCATACGAGCAGTACTTC
NA,TRBJ1-2,TRBD1,TRBV11-2,CASSPRTGTGDGYTF,TGTGCCAGCAGCCCCCGGACAGGGACTGGGGATGGCTACACCTTC
NA,TRBJ2-4,NA,TRBV3-1/TRBV3-2,CASSQGTGQENIQYF,TGTGCCAGCAGCCAAGGGACCGGGCAAGAAAACATTCAGTACTTC
once,TRBJ1-5,NA,TRBV3-1/TRBV3-2,CASSQAWGSGQPQHF,TGTGCCAGCAGCCAGGCTTGGGGGAGCGGCCAGCCCCAGCATTTT
NA,TRBJ1-2,TRBD1,TRBV7-2,CASSQGQGVRYGYTF,TGTGCCAGCAGCCAGGGACAGGGGGTCCGCTATGGCTACACCTTC
NA,TRBJ1-2,NA,TRBV4-2,CASSQATGLSGYGYTF,TGTGCCAGCAGCCAAGCTACAGGCCTGAGTGGCTATGGCTACACCTTC
few,TRBJ1-1,TRBD1,TRBV18,CASSPQDRGPTEAFF,TGTGCCAGCTCACCACAGGACAGGGGGCCCACTGAAGCTTTCTTT
NA,TRBJ1-5,NA,TRBV30,CAWSSGNNQPQHF,TGTGCCTGGAGTTCAGGGAACAATCAGCCCCAGCATTTT
NA,TRBJ1-6,NA,TRBV7-2,CASSLAWSSYNSPLHF,TGTGCCAGCAGCTTAGCCTGGAGCTCCTATAATTCACCCCTCCACTTT
NA,TRBJ2-1,TRBD2,TRBV29-1,CSVEGLEWWGEQFF,TGCAGCGTTGAGGGACTAGAATGGTGGGGTGAGCAGTTCTTC
NA,TRBJ1-2,NA,TRBV6-2/TRBV6-3,CASSPGTRGGYGYTF,TGTGCCAGCAGTCCAGGGACTCGAGGAGGCTATGGCTACACCTTC
NA,TRBJ1-2,NA,TRBV6-1,CASSEGQVPNYGYTF,TGTGCCAGCAGTGAAGGACAGGTCCCGAACTATGGCTACACCTTC
NA,TRBJ2-7,TRBD1,TRBV5-4,CASSTGQGVRRAEQYF,TGTGCCAGCAGCACGGGACAGGGGGTCAGACGTGCCGAGCAGTACTTC
NA,TRBJ2-7,NA,TRBV24-1,CATLRGINRSYEQYF,TGTGCCACCCTTCGGGGAATAAATCGCTCCTACGAGCAGTACTTC
NA,TRBJ1-2,NA,TRBV6-1,CASSERQPYGYTF,TGTGCCAGCAGTGAACGTCAGCCCTATGGCTACACCTTC
NA,TRBJ2-2,TRBD1,TRBV7-2,CASSYGTARGAGELFF,TGTGCCAGCAGCTACGGGACAGCCCGGGGAGCCGGGGAGCTGTTTTTT
NA,TRBJ2-1,TRBD2,TRBV7-9,CASSEAGPDYNEQFF,TGTGCCAGCAGCGAAGCGGGGCCCGACTACAATGAGCAGTTCTTC
NA,TRBJ1-6,NA,TRBV19,CASSRTPSSYNSPLHF,TGTGCCAGTAGCCGGACACCCAGCTCCTATAATTCACCCCTCCACTTT
NA,TRBJ1-1,NA,TRBV7-9,CASSSGQNTEAFF,TGTGCCAGCAGCTCTGGACAGAACACTGAAGCTTTCTTT
few,TRBJ2-7,NA,TRBV9,CASSVRAYEQYF,TGTGCCAGCAGCGTACGGGCCTACGAGCAGTACTTC
NA,TRBJ2-6,TRBD1,TRBV27,CASRDRDANVLTF,TGTGCCAGCAGAGACAGGGATGCCAACGTCCTGACTTTC
NA,TRBJ2-7,NA,TRBV5-5,CASSPDYEQYF,TGTGCCAGCAGCCCTGATTACGAGCAGTACTTC
once,TRBJ1-6,NA,TRBV9,CASSGHNSPLHF,TGTGCCAGCAGCGGTCATAATTCACCCCTCCACTTT
NA,TRBJ1-5,TRBD1,TRBV6-5,CASHRDRVNQPQHF,TGTGCCAGCCACCGGGACAGGGTAAATCAGCCCCAGCATTTT
NA,TRBJ2-1,NA,TRBV4-3,CASSLHFRATNEQFF,TGCGCCAGCAGCCTACATTTTAGGGCGACTAATGAGCAGTTCTTC
NA,TRBJ2-2,NA,TRBV5-6,CASSSPGHLNTGELFF,TGTGCCAGCAGCTCCCCGGGACACCTCAACACCGGGGAGCTGTTTTTT